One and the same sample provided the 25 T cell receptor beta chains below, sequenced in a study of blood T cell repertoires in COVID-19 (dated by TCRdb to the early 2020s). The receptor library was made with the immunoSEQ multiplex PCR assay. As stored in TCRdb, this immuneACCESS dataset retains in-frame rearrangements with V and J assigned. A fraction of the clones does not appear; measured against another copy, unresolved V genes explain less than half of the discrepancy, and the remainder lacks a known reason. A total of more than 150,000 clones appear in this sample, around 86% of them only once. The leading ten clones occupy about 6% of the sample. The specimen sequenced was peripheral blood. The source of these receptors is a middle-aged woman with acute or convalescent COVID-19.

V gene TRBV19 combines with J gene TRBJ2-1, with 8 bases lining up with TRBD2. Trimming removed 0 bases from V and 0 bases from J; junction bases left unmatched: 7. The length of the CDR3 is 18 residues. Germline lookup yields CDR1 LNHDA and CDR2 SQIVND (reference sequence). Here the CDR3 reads CASSIEGTSLSSYNEQFF. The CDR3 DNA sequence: TGTGCCAGTAGTATAGAGGGGACTAGTCTTAGCTCCTACAATGAGCAGTTCTTC.

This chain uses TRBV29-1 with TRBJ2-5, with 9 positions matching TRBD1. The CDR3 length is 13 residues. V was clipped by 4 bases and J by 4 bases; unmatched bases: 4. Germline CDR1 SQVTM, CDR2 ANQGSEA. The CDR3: CSVGQGVGETQYF. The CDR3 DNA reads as TGCAGCGTTGGACAGGGGGTCGGAGAGACCCAGTACTTC.

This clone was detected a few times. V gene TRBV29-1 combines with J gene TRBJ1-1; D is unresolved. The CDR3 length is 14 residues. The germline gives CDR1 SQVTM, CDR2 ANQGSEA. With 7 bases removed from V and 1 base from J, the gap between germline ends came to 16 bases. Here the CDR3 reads CSGQKAGGNTEAFF. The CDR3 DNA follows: TGCAGCGGCCAGAAGGCGGGCGGGAACACTGAAGCTTTCTTT.

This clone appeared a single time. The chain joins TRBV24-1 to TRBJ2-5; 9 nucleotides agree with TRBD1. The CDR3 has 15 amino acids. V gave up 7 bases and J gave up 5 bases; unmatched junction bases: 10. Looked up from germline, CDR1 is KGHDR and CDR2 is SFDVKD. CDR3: CATSPGGQGVETQYF. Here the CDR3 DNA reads TGTGCCACCAGCCCGGGGGGACAGGGCGTGGAGACCCAGTACTTC.

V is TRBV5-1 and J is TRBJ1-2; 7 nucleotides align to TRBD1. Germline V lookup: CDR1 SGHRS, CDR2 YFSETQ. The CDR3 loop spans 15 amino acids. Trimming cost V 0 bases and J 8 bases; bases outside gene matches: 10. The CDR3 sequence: CASSLVPDGTDGYTF. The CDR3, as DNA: TGCGCCAGCAGCTTGGTACCCGATGGGACAGACGGCTACACCTTC.

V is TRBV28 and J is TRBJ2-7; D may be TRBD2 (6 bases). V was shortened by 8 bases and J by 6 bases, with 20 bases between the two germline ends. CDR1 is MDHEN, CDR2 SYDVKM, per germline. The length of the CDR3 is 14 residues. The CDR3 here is CASGPWRGLGEQYF. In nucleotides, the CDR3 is TGTGCCAGCGGTCCTTGGCGGGGCTTAGGCGAGCAGTACTTC.

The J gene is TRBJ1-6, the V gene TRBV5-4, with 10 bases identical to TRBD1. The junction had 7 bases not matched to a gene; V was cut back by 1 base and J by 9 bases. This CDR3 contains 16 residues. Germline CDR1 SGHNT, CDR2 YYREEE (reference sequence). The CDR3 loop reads CASSLRWGTGVSPLHF. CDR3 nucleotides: TGTGCCAGCAGCTTGAGATGGGGGACAGGGGTTTCACCCCTCCACTTT. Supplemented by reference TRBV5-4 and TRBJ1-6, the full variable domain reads ETGVTQSPTHLIKTRGQQVTLRCSSQSGHNTVSWYQQALGQGPQFIFQYYREEENGRGNFPPRFSGLQFPNYSSELNVNALELDDSALYLCASSLRWGTGVSPLHFGNGTRLTVT.

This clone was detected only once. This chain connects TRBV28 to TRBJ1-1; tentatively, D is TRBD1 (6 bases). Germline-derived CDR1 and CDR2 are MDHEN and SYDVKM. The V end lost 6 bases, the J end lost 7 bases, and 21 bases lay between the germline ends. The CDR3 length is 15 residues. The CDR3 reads CASSNPAQGRSEAFF. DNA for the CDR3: TGTGCCAGCAGCAACCCCGCCCAGGGGCGGAGTGAAGCTTTCTTT.

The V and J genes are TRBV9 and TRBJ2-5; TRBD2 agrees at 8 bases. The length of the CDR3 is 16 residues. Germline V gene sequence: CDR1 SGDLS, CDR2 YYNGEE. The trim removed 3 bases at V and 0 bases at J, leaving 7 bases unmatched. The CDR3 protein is CASSGGTRVYQETQYF. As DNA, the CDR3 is TGTGCCAGCAGCGGCGGGACTAGGGTTTACCAAGAGACCCAGTACTTC.

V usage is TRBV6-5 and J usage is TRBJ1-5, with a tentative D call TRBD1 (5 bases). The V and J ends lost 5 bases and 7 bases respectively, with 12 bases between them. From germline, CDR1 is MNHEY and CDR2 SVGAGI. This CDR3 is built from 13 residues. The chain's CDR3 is CASSHRTNQPQHF. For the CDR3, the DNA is TGTGCCAGCAGTCACAGGACAAACCAGCCCCAGCATTTT.

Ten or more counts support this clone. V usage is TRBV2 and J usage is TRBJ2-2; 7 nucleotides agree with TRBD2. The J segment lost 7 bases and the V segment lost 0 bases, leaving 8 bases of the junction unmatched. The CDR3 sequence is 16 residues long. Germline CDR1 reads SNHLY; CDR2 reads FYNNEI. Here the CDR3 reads CASSEARGSQGGELFF. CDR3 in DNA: TGTGCCAGCAGTGAAGCGCGGGGGAGCCAAGGCGGGGAGCTGTTTTTT.

CDR3 protein: CASRGVSNQPQHF. CDR3 nucleotides: TGTGCCAGCCGGGGGGTTAGCAATCAGCCCCAGCATTTT. V usage is TRBV28 and J usage is TRBJ1-5; maybe TRBD1 (5 bases). The CDR3 spans 13 residues. Germline lookup yields CDR1 MDHEN and CDR2 SYDVKM. V was trimmed by 8 bases and J by 0 bases, leaving 8 bases between them. The full variable domain, its missing parts supplied by reference TRBV28 and TRBJ1-5, is DVKVTQSSRYLVKRTGEKVFLECVQDMDHENMFWYRQDPGLGLRLIYFSYDVKMKEKGDIPEGYSVSREKKERFSLILESASTNQTSMYLCASRGVSNQPQHFGDGTRLSIL.

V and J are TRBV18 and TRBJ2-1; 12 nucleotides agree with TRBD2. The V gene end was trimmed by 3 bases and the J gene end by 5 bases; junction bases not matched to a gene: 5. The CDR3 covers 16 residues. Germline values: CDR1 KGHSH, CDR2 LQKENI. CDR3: CASSPRLAGVDNEQFF. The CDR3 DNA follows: TGTGCCAGCTCACCCCGACTAGCGGGGGTGGACAATGAGCAGTTCTTC. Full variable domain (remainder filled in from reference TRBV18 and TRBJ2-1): NAGVMQNPRHLVRRRGQEARLRCSPMKGHSHVYWYRQLPEEGLKFMVYLQKENIIDESGMPKERFSAEFPKEGPSILRIQQVVRGDSAAYFCASSPRLAGVDNEQFFGPGTRLTVL.

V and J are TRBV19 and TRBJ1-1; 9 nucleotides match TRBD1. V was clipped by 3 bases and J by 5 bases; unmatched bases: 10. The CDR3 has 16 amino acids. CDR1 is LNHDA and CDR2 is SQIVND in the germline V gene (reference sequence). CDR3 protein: CASSIFEGQGRTEAFF. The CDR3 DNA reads TGTGCCAGTAGTATTTTTGAAGGACAGGGGAGAACTGAAGCTTTCTTT.

The DNA for the CDR3 is TGTGCCAGCGTCCCAGGGGATACCTACGAGCAGTACTTC. This encodes CASVPGDTYEQYF. The chain carries TRBV2 and TRBJ2-7, with D possibly being TRBD1 (6 bases). This CDR3 has 13 amino acids. The V gene lost 8 bases and the J gene lost 2 bases, with 13 bases spanning the gap. Germline CDR1 SNHLY, CDR2 FYNNEI. Looking up the rest from reference TRBV2 and TRBJ2-7 gives the full variable domain: EPEVTQTPSHQVTQMGQEVILRCVPISNHLYFYWYRQILGQKVEFLVSFYNNEISEKSEIFDDQFSVERPDGSNFTLKIRSTKLEDSAMYFCASVPGDTYEQYFGPGTRLTVT.

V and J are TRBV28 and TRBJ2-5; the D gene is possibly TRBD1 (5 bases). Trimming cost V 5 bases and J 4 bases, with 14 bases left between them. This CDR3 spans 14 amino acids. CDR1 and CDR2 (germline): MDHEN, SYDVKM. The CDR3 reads CASSGAGSGETQYF. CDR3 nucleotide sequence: TGTGCCAGCAGTGGGGCAGGGTCGGGAGAGACCCAGTACTTC.

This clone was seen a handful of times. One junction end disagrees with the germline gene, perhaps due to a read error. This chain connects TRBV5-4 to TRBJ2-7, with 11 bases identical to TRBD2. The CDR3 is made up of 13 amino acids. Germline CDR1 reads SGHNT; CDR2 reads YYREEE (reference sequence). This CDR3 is CASSFYSGRALHF. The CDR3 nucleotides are TGTGCCAGCAGCTTTTATAGCGGGAGGGCCCTACACTTC.

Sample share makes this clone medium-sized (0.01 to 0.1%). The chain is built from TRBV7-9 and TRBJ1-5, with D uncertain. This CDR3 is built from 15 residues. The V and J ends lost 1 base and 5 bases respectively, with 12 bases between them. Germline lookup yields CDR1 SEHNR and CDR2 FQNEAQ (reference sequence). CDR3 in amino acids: CASSLGSSQDQPQHF. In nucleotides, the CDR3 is TGTGCCAGCAGCTTAGGATCCAGCCAGGATCAGCCCCAGCATTTT.

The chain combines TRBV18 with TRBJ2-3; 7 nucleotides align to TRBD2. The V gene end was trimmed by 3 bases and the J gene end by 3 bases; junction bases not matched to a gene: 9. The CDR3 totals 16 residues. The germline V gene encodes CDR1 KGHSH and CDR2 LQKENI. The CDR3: CASSPVSRGRTDTQYF. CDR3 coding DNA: TGTGCCAGCTCACCTGTTTCGCGGGGGAGAACAGATACGCAGTATTTT.

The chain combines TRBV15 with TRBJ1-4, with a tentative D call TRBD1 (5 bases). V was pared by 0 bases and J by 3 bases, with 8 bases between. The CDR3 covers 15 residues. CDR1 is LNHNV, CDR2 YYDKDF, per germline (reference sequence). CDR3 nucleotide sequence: TGTGCCACCAGCAGAGATCGGGGGGCTAATGAAAAACTGTTTTTT. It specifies CATSRDRGANEKLFF.

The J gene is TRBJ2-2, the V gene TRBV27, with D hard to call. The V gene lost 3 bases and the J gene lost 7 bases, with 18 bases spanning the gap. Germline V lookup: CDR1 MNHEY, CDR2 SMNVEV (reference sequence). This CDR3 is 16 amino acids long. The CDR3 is CASSLALITAGGELFF. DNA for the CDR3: TGTGCCAGCAGTTTGGCCCTCATCACAGCCGGCGGGGAGCTGTTTTTT.

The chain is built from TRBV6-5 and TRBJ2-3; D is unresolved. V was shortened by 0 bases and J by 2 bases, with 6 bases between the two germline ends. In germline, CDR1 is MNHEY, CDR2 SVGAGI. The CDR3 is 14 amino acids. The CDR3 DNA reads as TGTGCCAGCAGTTACTCTCTCCCCACAGATACGCAGTATTTT. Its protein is CASSYSLPTDTQYF.

The CDR3 loop is CASSQSTRQPQHF. The CDR3 nucleotides read TGTGCCAGCAGCCAGTCCACAAGACAGCCCCAGCATTTT. The chain recombines TRBV3-1 (or the pseudogene TRBV3-2) with TRBJ1-5; D call uncertain. Per germline, CDR1 LGHDT and CDR2 YNNKEL (reference sequence). This CDR3 comprises 13 residues. V was shortened by 3 bases and J by 7 bases, with 10 bases between the two germline ends.

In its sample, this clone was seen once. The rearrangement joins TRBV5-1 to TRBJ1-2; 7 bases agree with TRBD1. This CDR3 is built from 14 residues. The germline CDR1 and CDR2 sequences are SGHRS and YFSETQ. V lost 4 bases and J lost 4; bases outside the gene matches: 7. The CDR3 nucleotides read TGCGCCAGCAGCAAGGGGGACAGAAGCTATGGCTACACCTTC. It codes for CASSKGDRSYGYTF.

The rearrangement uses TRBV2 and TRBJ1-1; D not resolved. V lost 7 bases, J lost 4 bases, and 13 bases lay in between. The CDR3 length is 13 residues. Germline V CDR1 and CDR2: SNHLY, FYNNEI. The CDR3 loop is CASNPSSGTEAFF. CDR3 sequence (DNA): TGTGCCAGCAATCCGTCTAGCGGCACTGAAGCTTTCTTT.